A single sample gave rise to the 10 T cell receptor beta chains below, sequenced in a study of shared clonotypes between healthy human individuals. The method was immunoSEQ multiplex PCR; TCRdb's version includes in-frame clones alone and lacks a portion of them. The repertoire includes about 1 million clones, around four fifths of them detected once, and about 1.4% sits in the top ten. Sequencing used memory CD4+ T cells sorted from blood. As for subset: CD45RA-negative fraction. These TCRs come from a man between 18 and 35 years old in good health.

The chain couples TRBV18 to TRBJ2-2; possibly TRBD1 for D (6 bases). This CDR3 spans 16 amino acids. Germline CDR1 KGHSH, CDR2 LQKENI. Between the trimmed V and J ends, which lost 2 bases and 2 bases, there was a span of 12 bases. CDR3: CASSPRQGRNTGELFF. CDR3 sequence (DNA): TGTGCCAGCTCACCAAGGCAGGGGAGAAACACCGGGGAGCTGTTTTTT.

This clone was found a few times. The rearrangement joins TRBV7-8 to TRBJ1-5, with TRBD1 as a possible D gene (5 bases). The germline V gene has CDR1 SGHVS and CDR2 FQNEAQ. The CDR3 has 14 residues. Trimming cost V 3 bases and J 5 bases, with 11 bases left between them. In nucleotides, the CDR3 is TGTGCCAGCAGCTTTTCAGGGATCCATCAGCCCCAGCATTTT. This translates into CASSFSGIHQPQHF.

In the case of this clone: At one end, the junction sequence differs from germline, possibly due to a read error. The chain links TRBV30 to TRBJ2-7, with D possibly being TRBD1 (6 bases). Germline V gene data show CDR1 as GTSNPN and CDR2 as SVGIG (reference sequence). CDR3 length: 11 amino acids. CDR3 DNA: TGTGCCTGGGGGGATGGTGAACAGGGTTCTTTC. Translation gives CAWGDGEQGSF.

As concerns this clone: Germline is not matched at one junction end, which may reflect a read error. DNA of the CDR3: TGTGCTAGCAGTCGGGACGGTAGCCAAGAGACCCAGTACTTC. Amino acid sequence: CASSRDGSQETQYF. The chain combines TRBV7-7 with TRBJ2-5, with D perhaps assigned TRBD1 or TRBD2 (5 bases each). CDR1 SSHAT and CDR2 FNYEAQ come from the germline V gene (reference sequence). CDR3 length equals 14 residues.

The J gene is TRBJ2-2, the V gene TRBV30, with a weak D call TRBD1 (5 bases). V dropped 3 bases and J dropped 4 bases, with 9 bases sitting between them. CDR1 is GTSNPN and CDR2 is SVGIG in the germline V gene (reference sequence). The length of the CDR3 is 13 residues. The CDR3 sequence is CAWSGHSTGELFF. The CDR3 DNA reads as TGTGCCTGGAGCGGACACTCCACCGGGGAGCTGTTTTTT.

V usage is TRBV7-8 and J usage is TRBJ2-3; 11 nucleotides agree with TRBD2. This CDR3 has 16 amino acids. Looked up from germline, CDR1 is SGHVS and CDR2 is FQNEAQ. V was clipped by 1 base and J by 4 bases; unmatched bases: 4. CDR3 sequence: CASSLGSSGRADTQYF. The DNA of the CDR3 is TGTGCCAGCAGCTTAGGGAGTAGCGGGAGGGCAGATACGCAGTATTTT.

V and J are TRBV7-9 and TRBJ2-3; D call uncertain. In germline, CDR1 is SEHNR, CDR2 FQNEAQ (reference sequence). The ends were cut back, 0 bases at V and 5 bases at J, with 3 bases in the middle. The CDR3 is 12 amino acids. The CDR3, as DNA: TGTGCCAGCAGCTTAGCGGAAGATACGCAGTATTTT. It encodes CASSLAEDTQYF.

The genes are TRBV25-1 and TRBJ2-1; TRBD2 aligns across 13 bases. Trimming took 3 bases from V and 6 from J; bases not matched to a gene: 5. The CDR3 consists of 16 residues. Germline CDR1 MGHDK, CDR2 SYGVNS. The CDR3 loop reads CASSDYGLAGVNEQFF. Written as DNA, the CDR3 is TGTGCCAGCAGTGACTACGGACTAGCGGGGGTCAATGAGCAGTTCTTC.

The chain joins TRBV5-4 to TRBJ2-6, with a weak D call TRBD2 (6 bases). V was trimmed by 3 bases and J by 2 bases, leaving 12 bases between them. CDR1 SGHNT and CDR2 YYREEE come from the germline V gene (reference sequence). The CDR3 extends over 16 amino acids. The DNA of the CDR3 is TGTGCCAGCAGCTCACAACTAGCAGCTGGGGCCAACGTCCTGACTTTC. The encoded protein is CASSSQLAAGANVLTF.

This chain joins TRBV5-6 and TRBJ2-5; D tentatively reads TRBD1 or TRBD2 (5 bases each). Germline assignment: CDR1 SGHDT and CDR2 YYEEEE. This CDR3 comprises 15 residues. Trimming left V 4 bases short and J 2 bases short, with 15 bases between. The CDR3 DNA follows: TGTGCCAGCAGCGACGAGGGGCGGAGGCAAGAGACCCAGTACTTC. This sequence encodes CASSDEGRRQETQYF.